This entry concerns a single T cell receptor (beta chain). Its antigen is undetermined. These data originate in a study of response to subunit inactivated influenza vaccine. General study points: After each seasonal influenza vaccination, few new T cells are recruited, the authors suggested.

In TCRdb, the RT-PCR reads were re-called with MiXCR into one record per CDR3 protein. The table includes approximately 730,000 distinct CDR3 sequences, 11% to 15% detected once. Germline CDR1 ENHRY, CDR2 SYGVKD. V was pared by 2 bases and J by 0 bases, with 12 bases between. This CDR3 has 16 residues. The chain couples TRBV10-3 to TRBJ2-3; perhaps TRBD1 as D (6 bases). Sequencing used PBMCs from blood, obtained roughly 2 weeks before vaccination. The clonotype was recovered from a man aged 50 to 60 who received an inactivated influenza vaccine. The CDR3 loop reads CAISEGRGYSTDTQYF. The CDR3, as DNA: TGTGCCATCAGTGAGGGCAGGGGCTACAGCACAGATACGCAGTATTTT.